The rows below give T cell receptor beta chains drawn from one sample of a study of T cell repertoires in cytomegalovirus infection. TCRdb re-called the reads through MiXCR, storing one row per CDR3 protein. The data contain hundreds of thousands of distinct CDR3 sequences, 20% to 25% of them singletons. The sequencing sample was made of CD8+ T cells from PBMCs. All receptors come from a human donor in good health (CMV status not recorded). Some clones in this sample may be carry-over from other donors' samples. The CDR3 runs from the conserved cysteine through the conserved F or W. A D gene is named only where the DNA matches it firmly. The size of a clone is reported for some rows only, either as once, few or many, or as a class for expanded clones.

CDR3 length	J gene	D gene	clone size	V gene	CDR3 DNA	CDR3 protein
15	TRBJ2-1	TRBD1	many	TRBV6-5	TGTGCCAGCAGCTCGACAGGGCCTGATGTGAATGAGCAGTTCTTC	CASSSTGPDVNEQFF
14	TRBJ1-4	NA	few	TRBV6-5	TGTGCCAGCAGTTACGGCAGGGTGGGCGAAAAACTGTTTTTT	CASSYGRVGEKLFF
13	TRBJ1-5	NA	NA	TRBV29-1	TGCAGCGGAGGAGGGGTTGGGAATCAGCCCCAGCATTTT	CSGGGVGNQPQHF
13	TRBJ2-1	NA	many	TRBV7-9	TGTGCCAGCAGCTCCACCTGGGGTGATGAGCAGTTCTTC	CASSSTWGDEQFF
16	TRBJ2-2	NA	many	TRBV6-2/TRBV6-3	TGTGCCAGCAGTTACCCCGGGACAACCCACACCGGGGAGCTGTTTTTT	CASSYPGTTHTGELFF
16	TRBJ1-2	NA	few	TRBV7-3	TGTGCCAGCAGCCCGTATGATCGTCCACCTAACTATGGCTACACCTTC	CASSPYDRPPNYGYTF
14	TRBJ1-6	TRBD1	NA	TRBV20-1	TGCAGTGCTAGAAAGACAGGGGAGGCTTCACCCCTCCACTTT	CSARKTGEASPLHF
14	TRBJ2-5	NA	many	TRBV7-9	TGTGCCAGCAAAGAGGGGGGCCCCAGGGAGACCCAGTACTTC	CASKEGGPRETQYF
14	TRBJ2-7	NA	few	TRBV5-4	TGTGCCAGCAGCTTGGGACGGGCGGGTACCGAGCAGTACTTC	CASSLGRAGTEQYF
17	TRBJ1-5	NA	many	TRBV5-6	TGTGCCAGCAGCTTGGGGACGGGCCGTGGTAGCAATCAGCCCCAGCATTTT	CASSLGTGRGSNQPQHF
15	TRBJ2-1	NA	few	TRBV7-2	TGTGCCAGCAGCCCCGGGATCTATAAGGACAATGAGCAGTTCTTC	CASSPGIYKDNEQFF
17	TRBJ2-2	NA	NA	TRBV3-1	TGTGCCAGCAGCCAAGATCCAGGGGCTGGAGACACCGGGGAGCTGTTTTTT	CASSQDPGAGDTGELFF
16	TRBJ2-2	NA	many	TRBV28	TGTGCCAGCAGTTCTCGGACAGATACGAACACCGGGGAGCTGTTTTTT	CASSSRTDTNTGELFF
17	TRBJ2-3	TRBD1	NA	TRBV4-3	TGCGCCAGCAGCCAAGAAATAGGCACAGGGGTCACAGATACGCAGTATTTT	CASSQEIGTGVTDTQYF
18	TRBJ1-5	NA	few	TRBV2	TGTGCCAGCAGTCTTCGCCCTCGGGACCTCGTATCCAATCAGCCCCAGCATTTT	CASSLRPRDLVSNQPQHF
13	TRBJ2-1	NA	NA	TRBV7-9	TGTGCCAGCATCGACTGGGGCTACAATGAGCAGTTCTTC	CASIDWGYNEQFF
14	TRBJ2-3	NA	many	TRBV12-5	TGTGCTAGTGACGCTCCGGACCCCACAGATACGCAGTATTTT	CASDAPDPTDTQYF
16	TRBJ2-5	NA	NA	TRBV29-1	TGCAGCGTTGAATTTTTCGATAGGCGGGGACGAGAGACCCAGTACTTC	CSVEFFDRRGRETQYF
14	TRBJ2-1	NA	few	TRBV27	TGTGCCAGCAGTCCCCAAGGGGGAGGGACTGAGCAGTTCTTC	CASSPQGGGTEQFF
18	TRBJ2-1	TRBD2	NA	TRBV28	TGTGCCAGCAGTCGGAGGGACTACGTAAGGGCAGCCTACAATGAGCAGTTCTTC	CASSRRDYVRAAYNEQFF
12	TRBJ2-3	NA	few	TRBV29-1	TGCAGCGTTGTCCCTAGCACAGATACGCAGTATTTT	CSVVPSTDTQYF
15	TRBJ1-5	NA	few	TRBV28	TGTGCCAGCAGTTTATGGGAGGGTTTGGGACAGCCCCAGCATTTT	CASSLWEGLGQPQHF
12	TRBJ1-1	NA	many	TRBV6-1	TGTGCCAGCAGGTTAAGTAACACTGAAGCTTTCTTT	CASRLSNTEAFF
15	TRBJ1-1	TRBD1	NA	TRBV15	TGTGCCACCAGCAGGGACAGGGGGCCGAACACTGAAGCTTTCTTT	CATSRDRGPNTEAFF
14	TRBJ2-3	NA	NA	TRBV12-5	TGTGCTAGTGGTTTGGCGCACAGGGTTAATACGCAGTATTTT	CASGLAHRVNTQYF
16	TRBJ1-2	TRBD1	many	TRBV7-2	TGTGCCAGCAGCAGGACAGGTTTGGGTTTGACAGATGGCTACACCTTC	CASSRTGLGLTDGYTF
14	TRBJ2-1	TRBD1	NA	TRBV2	TGTGCCAGCGAGGAGGACAGGGCGAACAATGAGCAGTTCTTC	CASEEDRANNEQFF
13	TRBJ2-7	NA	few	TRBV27	TGTGCCAGCAGTTTAACGGCCGGGAACGAGCAGTACTTC	CASSLTAGNEQYF